The rows below give T cell receptor beta chains drawn from one sample of a study of Tregs in tolerant kidney transplant recipients. Profiled with immunoSEQ multiplex PCR; TCRdb holds only in-frame clones, not every one. Altogether more than 60,000 clones are present, less than 98% being singletons, with the ten largest covering around 0.58%. Material: CD4+ T cells from blood, obtained before the transplant. Receptors were obtained from a human donor who received a combined kidney and bone marrow transplant. Both conserved end residues are part of each CDR3. Fields, in order: J gene, D gene, clone size, V gene, CDR3 protein, CDR3 DNA. A D gene is named only where the DNA matches it firmly. Part of the rows lack a size; the others show once, few, many or a class for expanded clones.

J: TRBJ2-7; D: TRBD2; size: -; V: TRBV18; CDR3: CASSQIGSGISYEQYF; DNA: TGTGCCAGCTCGCAGATAGGGAGCGGGATCTCCTACGAGCAGTACTTC
J: TRBJ2-1; D: -; size: -; V: TRBV7-3; CDR3: CASSSGGQDEQFF; DNA: TGTGCCAGCAGCTCAGGAGGGCAAGATGAGCAGTTCTTC
J: TRBJ1-3; D: -; size: -; V: TRBV30; CDR3: CAWTTDRTSGNTIYF; DNA: TGTGCCTGGACTACAGACAGGACCTCTGGAAACACCATATATTTT
J: TRBJ2-7; D: TRBD2; size: -; V: TRBV6-8; CDR3: CATLAGGPESRYF; DNA: TGTGCCACCCTAGCGGGAGGGCCCGAGTCGAGGTACTTC
J: TRBJ2-3; D: -; size: once; V: TRBV25-1; CDR3: CASSELAVDTQYF; DNA: TGTGCCAGCAGTGAATTAGCGGTTGATACGCAGTATTTT
J: TRBJ2-7; D: TRBD1; size: -; V: TRBV7-2; CDR3: CASSFGTGSYEQYF; DNA: TGTGCCAGCAGCTTCGGGACAGGAAGCTACGAGCAGTACTTC
J: TRBJ2-2; D: -; size: -; V: TRBV7-2; CDR3: CASSLGRGGQNTGELFF; DNA: TGTGCCAGCAGCTTAGGGAGGGGGGGACAAAACACCGGGGAGCTGTTTTTT
J: TRBJ1-5; D: TRBD1; size: -; V: TRBV18; CDR3: CASSHRGSDQPQHF; DNA: TGTGCCAGCTCACACAGGGGGTCAGATCAGCCCCAGCATTTT
J: TRBJ2-3; D: TRBD1; size: -; V: TRBV5-1; CDR3: CASSTLGTATDTQYF; DNA: TGCGCCAGCAGCACCCTAGGGACAGCCACAGATACGCAGTATTTT
J: TRBJ2-3; D: -; size: -; V: TRBV7-6; CDR3: CASSLTGGVIPTDTQYF; DNA: TGTGCCAGCAGCTTAACAGGCGGGGTCATTCCCACAGATACGCAGTATTTT
J: TRBJ2-4; D: -; size: -; V: TRBV11-3; CDR3: CASSLDRGGNIQYF; DNA: TGTGCCAGCAGCTTAGATAGGGGTGGAAACATTCAGTACTTC
J: TRBJ1-1; D: -; size: -; V: TRBV7-2; CDR3: CASSLSIPGTEAFF; DNA: TGTGCCAGCAGCTTATCGATACCCGGCACTGAAGCTTTCTTT
J: TRBJ1-1; D: -; size: -; V: TRBV11-3; CDR3: CASSERLRNTEAFF; DNA: TGTGCCAGCAGCGAGAGACTGAGGAACACTGAAGCTTTCTTT
J: TRBJ2-2; D: TRBD2; size: once; V: TRBV19; CDR3: CASSILGLAATGELFF; DNA: TGTGCCAGTAGTATCCTGGGACTAGCGGCCACCGGGGAGCTGTTTTTT
J: TRBJ2-7; D: TRBD1; size: -; V: TRBV5-1; CDR3: CASSSLRGSEQYF; DNA: TGCGCCAGCAGCTCCCTCAGGGGGAGCGAGCAGTACTTC
J: TRBJ1-5; D: -; size: -; V: TRBV5-4; CDR3: CASSFGGARQPQHF; DNA: TGTGCCAGCAGCTTCGGGGGGGCAAGGCAGCCCCAGCATTTT
J: TRBJ2-2; D: -; size: -; V: TRBV7-2; CDR3: CASSLQGSGELFF; DNA: TGTGCCAGCAGCTTACAGGGGTCCGGGGAGCTGTTTTTT
J: TRBJ2-7; D: TRBD2; size: -; V: TRBV5-4; CDR3: CASSPPPSGGPNYEQYF; DNA: TGTGCCAGCAGCCCTCCTCCTAGCGGGGGGCCTAACTACGAGCAGTACTTC
J: TRBJ2-7; D: -; size: -; V: TRBV5-4; CDR3: CASSLNPGVSYEQYF; DNA: TGTGCCAGCAGCTTGAACCCGGGAGTCTCCTACGAGCAGTACTTC
J: TRBJ2-1; D: TRBD2; size: -; V: TRBV5-1; CDR3: CASSKGTSGDRWEQFF; DNA: TGCGCCAGCAGCAAAGGGACTAGCGGAGACCGGTGGGAGCAGTTCTTC
J: TRBJ1-2; D: TRBD1; size: -; V: TRBV15; CDR3: CATSPAGGWSGYTF; DNA: TGTGCCACCAGCCCGGCAGGGGGCTGGAGTGGCTACACCTTC
J: TRBJ2-7; D: -; size: -; V: TRBV5-6; CDR3: CASSHPDSRTVYEQYF; DNA: TGTGCCAGCAGCCATCCTGACTCAAGGACAGTCTACGAGCAGTACTTC
J: TRBJ2-7; D: TRBD1; size: -; V: TRBV7-2; CDR3: CASSSSTGGYEQYF; DNA: TGTGCCAGCAGCTCTTCGACAGGGGGCTACGAGCAGTACTTC
J: TRBJ1-2; D: TRBD1; size: -; V: TRBV28; CDR3: CASSFDQGQAIYGYTF; DNA: TGTGCCAGCAGTTTTGATCAGGGACAGGCCATTTATGGCTACACCTTC
J: TRBJ1-5; D: -; size: -; V: TRBV18; CDR3: CASSRDNRRGNQPQHF; DNA: TGTGCCAGCTCACGGGACAACCGTCGGGGCAATCAGCCCCAGCATTTT
J: TRBJ2-7; D: TRBD2; size: -; V: TRBV5-1; CDR3: CASSLPLAGGPYEQYF; DNA: TGCGCCAGCAGCTTGCCTCTAGCGGGAGGGCCGTACGAGCAGTACTTC
J: TRBJ2-3; D: -; size: -; V: TRBV2; CDR3: CASRPRDFADTQYF; DNA: TGTGCCAGCAGACCCAGGGACTTTGCAGATACGCAGTATTTT
J: TRBJ2-7; D: -; size: -; V: TRBV4-3; CDR3: CASSQGVRGEQYF; DNA: TGCGCCAGCAGCCAAGGTGTCAGGGGCGAGCAGTACTTC
J: TRBJ2-1; D: -; size: -; V: TRBV9; CDR3: CASTHGPGGTGNEQFF; DNA: TGTGCCAGCACCCATGGTCCAGGGGGGACGGGAAATGAGCAGTTCTTC
J: TRBJ2-2; D: -; size: -; V: TRBV18; CDR3: CASSPPTNVGTGELFF; DNA: TGTGCCAGCTCACCACCGACTAACGTCGGCACCGGGGAGCTGTTTTTT
J: TRBJ2-3; D: TRBD1; size: once; V: TRBV11-2; CDR3: CASSLVGTGGASTDTQYF; DNA: TGTGCCAGCAGCTTAGTAGGGACAGGGGGCGCCAGCACAGATACGCAGTATTTT
J: TRBJ1-2; D: TRBD1; size: -; V: TRBV19; CDR3: CASSTMQGTVYGYTF; DNA: TGTGCCAGTAGTACAATGCAGGGGACAGTTTATGGCTACACCTTC
J: TRBJ2-3; D: -; size: -; V: TRBV7-2; CDR3: CASSLGGGFTTDTQYF; DNA: TGTGCCAGCAGCTTAGGGGGCGGATTCACCACAGATACGCAGTATTTT
J: TRBJ2-4; D: TRBD2; size: once; V: TRBV7-2; CDR3: CASSVQVAGQAKNIQYF; DNA: TGTGCCAGCAGCGTACAGGTAGCGGGCCAAGCCAAAAACATTCAGTACTTC
J: TRBJ2-1; D: TRBD2; size: -; V: TRBV30; CDR3: CAWSVLRLLAGRSSYNEQFF; DNA: TGTGCCTGGAGTGTACTTAGGTTGCTAGCGGGGAGAAGCTCCTACAATGAGCAGTTCTTC
J: TRBJ1-1; D: -; size: -; V: TRBV7-9; CDR3: CASSSRRGGGTEAFF; DNA: TGTGCCAGCAGCTCAAGAAGGGGTGGGGGGACTGAAGCTTTCTTT
J: TRBJ2-5; D: TRBD2; size: once; V: TRBV7-2; CDR3: CASSLERGQETQYF; DNA: TGTGCCAGCAGCTTAGAGCGGGGGCAAGAGACCCAGTACTTC
J: TRBJ2-7; D: TRBD2; size: -; V: TRBV9; CDR3: CASSVGLSGSTYEQYF; DNA: TGTGCCAGCAGCGTAGGGCTCAGCGGGAGCACCTACGAGCAGTACTTC
J: TRBJ2-6; D: TRBD2; size: once; V: TRBV13; CDR3: CASSENLAGGISGANVLTF; DNA: TGTGCCAGCAGCGAAAATCTAGCGGGAGGAATCTCTGGGGCCAACGTCCTGACTTTC
J: TRBJ2-7; D: -; size: -; V: TRBV7-9; CDR3: CASSRGGSGAKYEQYF; DNA: TGTGCCAGCAGCCGCGGAGGTAGCGGAGCCAAGTACGAGCAGTACTTC
J: TRBJ1-1; D: TRBD1; size: -; V: TRBV6-6; CDR3: CASRGQGAGTEAFF; DNA: TGTGCCAGCAGGGGACAGGGGGCTGGGACTGAAGCTTTCTTT
J: TRBJ2-3; D: TRBD2; size: -; V: TRBV4-3; CDR3: CASSQVASSGGADTQYF; DNA: TGCGCCAGCAGCCAAGTCGCTAGTAGCGGGGGGGCCGATACGCAGTATTTT
J: TRBJ1-3; D: TRBD1; size: -; V: TRBV30; CDR3: CAWSATGGNTIYF; DNA: TGTGCCTGGAGTGCGACAGGGGGAAACACCATATATTTT
J: TRBJ2-5; D: -; size: -; V: TRBV5-1; CDR3: CASSSPQLVVRRETQYF; DNA: TGCGCCAGCAGCTCCCCCCAACTAGTGGTTAGGCGAGAGACCCAGTACTTC
J: TRBJ2-2; D: -; size: once; V: TRBV29-1; CDR3: CSVGTTGELFF; DNA: TGCAGCGTTGGGACTACCGGGGAGCTGTTTTTT
J: TRBJ2-3; D: TRBD2; size: -; V: TRBV5-1; CDR3: CASSLTSGRNTQYF; DNA: TGCGCCAGCAGCTTGACTAGCGGCAGGAATACGCAGTATTTT
J: TRBJ2-1; D: TRBD2; size: once; V: TRBV6-5; CDR3: CASSYSVRGGWNEQFF; DNA: TGTGCCAGCAGTTACTCGGTGCGGGGGGGTTGGAATGAGCAGTTCTTC
J: TRBJ2-7; D: TRBD2; size: -; V: TRBV29-1; CDR3: CSVENGREDEQYF; DNA: TGCAGCGTTGAAAACGGGCGGGAGGACGAGCAGTACTTC
J: TRBJ2-4; D: TRBD1; size: -; V: TRBV7-3; CDR3: CASSNDRGGIQYF; DNA: TGTGCCAGCAGCAACGACAGGGGAGGCATTCAGTACTTC
J: TRBJ1-2; D: -; size: -; V: TRBV19; CDR3: CASSFLGDLRNGYTF; DNA: TGTGCCAGTAGTTTCCTCGGGGATCTTAGGAATGGCTACACCTTC
J: TRBJ1-2; D: TRBD1; size: -; V: TRBV6-5; CDR3: CASSRDSYGYTF; DNA: TGTGCCAGCTCCCGGGACAGCTATGGCTACACCTTC
J: TRBJ1-2; D: TRBD1; size: -; V: TRBV7-2; CDR3: CASSLETGVGYTF; DNA: TGTGCCAGCAGCTTAGAAACAGGGGTCGGCTACACCTTC
J: TRBJ2-1; D: TRBD2; size: -; V: TRBV7-2; CDR3: CASSPRTSGGYNEQFF; DNA: TGTGCCAGCAGCCCCAGGACTAGCGGGGGCTACAATGAGCAGTTCTTC
J: TRBJ2-3; D: -; size: -; V: TRBV7-2; CDR3: CASSLVSSGTDTQYF; DNA: TGTGCCAGCAGCTTAGTGTCCTCAGGCACAGATACGCAGTATTTT